These 31 T cell receptor beta chains originate from one sample sequenced in a study of OX40 agonist ivuxolimab in advanced cancers. The receptor library was made with the immunoSEQ multiplex PCR assay. In TCRdb, the immuneACCESS table is reduced to in-frame sequences with V and J assigned. These tables do not hold every clone; where another copy was compared, an unresolved V gene accounts for under half, and the others remain unexplained. Here the sample has some 74,000 clones; more than 85% occur a single time. The ten largest clones represent more than 5.5% of the sample. Sequenced here: CD4+ or CD8+ T cells sorted from blood, sampled in a trial of the OX40 agonist ivuxolimab. The receptors come from an adult with an advanced solid tumor such as melanoma, head and neck, liver or kidney cancer.

The chain links TRBV6-1 to TRBJ1-1, with D perhaps matching TRBD1 (5 bases). The CDR3 spans 13 residues. CDR1 is MNHNS, CDR2 SASEGT, per germline. V was pared by 11 bases and J by 1 base, with 14 bases between. Here the CDR3 DNA reads TGTGCCGGAAAGGGACGGCCGAACACTGAAGCTTTCTTT. This gives the protein CAGKGRPNTEAFF.

The sample holds one count of this clone. The chain carries TRBV15 and TRBJ2-5; tentatively, D is TRBD1 (5 bases). The CDR3 is 14 residues long. Germline lookup yields CDR1 LNHNV and CDR2 YYDKDF (reference sequence). Between the trimmed V and J ends, which lost 1 base and 7 bases, there was a span of 13 bases. The CDR3 DNA sequence: TGTGCCACCAGCAGAGGAGGCAGGGTGGGGACCCAGTACTTC. Translating gives CATSRGGRVGTQYF.

V gene TRBV19 combines with J gene TRBJ2-2; 8 positions match TRBD1. This CDR3 comprises 15 residues. Germline V gene sequence: CDR1 LNHDA, CDR2 SQIVND (reference sequence). The junction had 4 bases not matched to a gene; V was cut back by 6 bases and J by 1 base. CDR3 protein: CASSLTGGNTGELFF. The DNA for the CDR3 is TGTGCCAGTAGCCTCACAGGGGGGAACACCGGGGAGCTGTTTTTT.

The table lists this clone with a count of one. The CDR3 sequence is CASSHPGLGYEQYF. CDR3 sequence (DNA): TGTGCCAGCAGTCATCCGGGACTAGGCTACGAGCAGTACTTC. The J gene is TRBJ2-7, the V gene TRBV6-6; 8 bases align to TRBD2. Losses at the gene ends were 5 bases for V and 3 bases for J; bases not matched to a gene: 6. Germline V gene data show CDR1 as MNHNY and CDR2 as SVGAGI (reference sequence). CDR3 size: 14 residues.

The V gene is TRBV10-1, the J gene TRBJ2-7, with TRBD2 matching 7 bases. This CDR3 region has 15 residues. Trimming removed 2 bases from V and 7 bases from J; junction bases left unmatched: 11. In germline, CDR1 is WNHNN, CDR2 SYGVQD (reference sequence). This CDR3 reads CASSETSARSGEQYF. DNA for the CDR3: TGCGCCAGCAGTGAGACTAGCGCCCGGTCGGGGGAGCAGTACTTC.

V gene TRBV5-1 combines with J gene TRBJ1-1, with D unresolved. The CDR3 covers 14 residues. Germline assignment: CDR1 SGHRS and CDR2 YFSETQ. The V gene lost 4 bases and the J gene lost 1 base, with 11 bases spanning the gap. The CDR3 protein is CASSPGERNTEAFF. The CDR3 nucleotides read TGCGCCAGCAGCCCCGGTGAGAGGAACACTGAAGCTTTCTTT.

The chain employs TRBV28 and TRBJ2-7, with 11 bases identical to TRBD1. The V gene end was trimmed by 2 bases and the J gene end by 0 bases; junction bases not matched to a gene: 6. CDR1 and CDR2 from the germline V gene are MDHEN and SYDVKM. This CDR3 comprises 17 residues. The CDR3 DNA follows: TGTGCCAGCAGTTTACTTTTAGGGACAGGGGGCTCCTACGAGCAGTACTTC. Translated: CASSLLLGTGGSYEQYF.

This rearrangement joins TRBV5-1 to TRBJ2-2; perhaps TRBD1 as D (6 bases). V lost 3 bases and J 6 bases, leaving 15 bases between the germline ends. CDR1 is SGHRS and CDR2 is YFSETQ in the germline V gene. The CDR3 has 15 residues. The CDR3 DNA is TGCGCCAGCAGCTGGACAGTGGGTTCTCCCGGGGAGCTGTTTTTT. This codes for CASSWTVGSPGELFF.

The rearrangement joins TRBV28 to TRBJ1-5; D might be TRBD1 (6 bases). This CDR3 has 15 residues. Germline loops: CDR1 MDHEN, CDR2 SYDVKM. Trimming pared 6 bases from V and 7 bases from J, leaving 19 bases between. The CDR3 DNA reads TGTGCCAGCAGACCCCGGTGGGGGCTCGGGCAGCCCCAGCATTTT. It codes for CASRPRWGLGQPQHF.

This clone occurred a few times. As DNA, the CDR3 is TGCAGCGTGGGGACAAGTGGAAACACCATATATTTT. It encodes CSVGTSGNTIYF. This chain links TRBV29-1 with TRBJ1-3, with D perhaps matching TRBD1 (6 bases). CDR3 length: 12 residues. V was clipped by 6 bases and J by 3 bases, with 9 bases between them. CDR1 and CDR2 from the germline V gene are SQVTM and ANQGSEA.

The chain is built from TRBV7-3 and TRBJ2-3; perhaps D is TRBD1 or TRBD2 (5 bases each). Trimming removed 3 bases at V and 0 bases at J, with 10 bases between. The CDR3 consists of 15 residues. Per the germline V gene, CDR1 is SGHTA and CDR2 is FQGTGA. In DNA form, the CDR3 reads TGTGCCAGCAGCTTCGACGGGGCTAGCACAGATACGCAGTATTTT. It is translated as CASSFDGASTDTQYF.

The genes are TRBV2 and TRBJ2-7; D might be TRBD1 (6 bases). Looked up from germline, CDR1 is SNHLY and CDR2 is FYNNEI. V lost 6 bases to trimming and J lost 6 bases, with 9 bases between them. The CDR3 length is 11 residues. DNA for the CDR3: TGTGCCAGCAGACAGGGTTTCGAGCAGTACTTC. It encodes CASRQGFEQYF. The full variable domain, rest sourced from reference TRBV2 and TRBJ2-7, is EPEVTQTPSHQVTQMGQEVILRCVPISNHLYFYWYRQILGQKVEFLVSFYNNEISEKSEIFDDQFSVERPDGSNFTLKIRSTKLEDSAMYFCASRQGFEQYFGPGTRLTVT.

The chain employs TRBV4-1 and TRBJ1-1; weak D call: TRBD1 (6 bases). Trimming left V 4 bases short and J 4 bases short, with 25 bases between. Germline lookup yields CDR1 MGHRA and CDR2 YSYEKL. The CDR3 consists of 18 residues. This CDR3 reads CASSPGTTFWQGSTEAFF. DNA for the CDR3: TGCGCCAGCAGCCCGGGAACCACCTTCTGGCAGGGGAGCACTGAAGCTTTCTTT.

The chain carries TRBV9 and TRBJ2-7, with D perhaps TRBD2 (5 bases). The V gene's germline CDR1 is SGDLS and CDR2 YYNGEE. Trimming pared 0 bases from V and 5 bases from J, leaving 15 bases between. This CDR3 spans 15 amino acids. Written as DNA, the CDR3 is TGTGCCAGCAGCGTAGCTGGGCGGGTCGGGGACGAGCAGTACTTC. It translates to CASSVAGRVGDEQYF.

This clone came up once. The chain has TRBV27 and TRBJ1-5, with TRBD1 identical over 7 bases. Germline V gene lookup returns CDR1 MNHEY and CDR2 SMNVEV (reference sequence). With 5 bases clipped from V and 7 bases from J, the junction kept 8 bases outside the gene matches. The CDR3 is 14 amino acids. The CDR3 nucleotides read TGTGCCAGCAGTAACAGGGGATTCGGCCAGCCCCAGCATTTT. Its translation is CASSNRGFGQPQHF.

The gene calls are TRBV6-5 and TRBJ2-7, with D tentatively TRBD1 (5 bases). V lost 4 bases to trimming and J lost 3 bases, with 10 bases between them. Germline V gene data show CDR1 as MNHEY and CDR2 as SVGAGI. This CDR3 region has 13 residues. CDR3 protein: CASSWGQIYEQYF. DNA of the CDR3: TGTGCCAGCAGTTGGGGCCAGATCTACGAGCAGTACTTC.

The chain employs TRBV5-8 and TRBJ2-3; tentatively, D is TRBD2 (7 bases). The CDR3 runs 15 residues. The germline V and J ends were trimmed by 6 bases and 1 base, with 15 bases remaining between them. CDR1 is SGHTS and CDR2 is YDEGEE in the germline V gene. The CDR3 loop is CASISRGRGTDTQYF. The CDR3 DNA reads as TGTGCCAGCATCTCTAGGGGGAGGGGCACAGATACGCAGTATTTT.

The chain combines TRBV15 with TRBJ1-4; perhaps TRBD1 as D (5 bases). This CDR3 has 16 amino acids. Trimming removed 4 bases from V and 5 bases from J, with 17 bases in between. The germline V gene has CDR1 LNHNV and CDR2 YYDKDF (reference sequence). Written as DNA, the CDR3 is TGTGCCACCAGCACAAGATCGGGGCAGATAAATGAAAAACTGTTTTTT. It specifies CATSTRSGQINEKLFF.

This clone has just one count. V usage is TRBV28 and J usage is TRBJ1-5, with TRBD1 matching over 7 bases. The V and J ends lost 3 bases and 4 bases, in that order; junction bases with no gene match: 6. This CDR3 is built from 15 residues. Germline V gives CDR1 MDHEN, CDR2 SYDVKM. The CDR3 DNA is TGTGCCAGCAGTTTCGAGGGGGCCGGGAATCAGCCCCAGCATTTT. Amino acids: CASSFEGAGNQPQHF. Based on the CDR3 plus reference TRBV28 and TRBJ1-5, the full variable domain is DVKVTQSSRYLVKRTGEKVFLECVQDMDHENMFWYRQDPGLGLRLIYFSYDVKMKEKGDIPEGYSVSREKKERFSLILESASTNQTSMYLCASSFEGAGNQPQHFGDGTRLSIL.

The table lists this clone with a count of one. The chain is built from TRBV28 and TRBJ2-3; D tentatively fits TRBD1 or TRBD2 (6 bases each). The CDR3 extends over 16 amino acids. Per germline, CDR1 MDHEN and CDR2 SYDVKM. V was trimmed by 6 bases and J by 1 base, leaving 17 bases between them. CDR3: CASRAGQRGGTDTQYF. The CDR3 DNA reads TGTGCCAGCAGGGCGGGACAAAGGGGGGGCACAGATACGCAGTATTTT.

V and J are TRBV5-8 and TRBJ1-5; TRBD1 matches 9 bases. Germline V gene lookup returns CDR1 SGHTS and CDR2 YDEGEE. Trimming removed 2 bases from V and 6 bases from J; junction bases left unmatched: 6. The CDR3 is 15 residues long. In DNA form, the CDR3 reads TGTGCCAGCAGCTTTCGGACAGGGGTGGGTCAGCCCCAGCATTTT. This codes for CASSFRTGVGQPQHF.

This chain joins TRBV7-9 and TRBJ2-7, with D tentatively TRBD2 (6 bases). This CDR3 has 15 residues. The V end lost 4 bases, the J end lost 2 bases, and 15 bases lay between the germline ends. The V gene's germline CDR1 is SEHNR and CDR2 FQNEAQ (reference sequence). CDR3 protein: CASSSPRWGAYEQYF. The CDR3 DNA reads TGTGCCAGCAGCTCGCCACGATGGGGGGCCTACGAGCAGTACTTC.

The chain employs TRBV28 and TRBJ1-6; D is uncertain. The CDR3 is 15 residues long. Germline V gene data show CDR1 as MDHEN and CDR2 as SYDVKM. V lost 7 bases and J lost 7, with 17 bases in between. The CDR3 DNA reads TGTGCCAGCACCCTCCCGGGATACCAGAATTCACCCCTCCACTTT. The encoded protein is CASTLPGYQNSPLHF.

V and J are TRBV7-9 and TRBJ2-1; D not certain. The CDR3 has 12 residues. Trimming removed 1 base from V and 12 bases from J, with 10 bases in between. In germline, CDR1 is SEHNR, CDR2 FQNEAQ (reference sequence). The CDR3 loop reads CASSLVELRQFF. CDR3 nucleotides: TGTGCCAGCAGCTTAGTCGAGTTGAGGCAGTTCTTC.

The rearrangement links TRBV5-6 to TRBJ2-6; D uncertain. The length of the CDR3 is 16 residues. The ends were cut back, 2 bases at V and 0 bases at J, with 9 bases in the middle. Germline CDR1 is SGHDT and CDR2 is YYEEEE. In nucleotides, the CDR3 is TGTGCCAGCAGCTTTCTTTCAGCCTCTGGGGCCAACGTCCTGACTTTC. Protein: CASSFLSASGANVLTF.

For the CDR3, the DNA is TGTGCCAGCAGTTACTCTAGCAGGTCCTACGAGCAGTACTTC. As protein: CASSYSSRSYEQYF. The V and J genes are TRBV6-5 and TRBJ2-7, with D uncertain. Per germline, CDR1 MNHEY and CDR2 SVGAGI. The CDR3 has 14 amino acids. Trimming removed 0 bases from V and 1 base from J, with 7 bases in between.

This clone is a singleton in its sample. The genes are TRBV10-3 and TRBJ1-4; a possible D gene is TRBD1 (5 bases). V was cut by 10 bases and J by 5 bases, with 17 bases left in between. The CDR3 sequence is 14 residues long. Germline-derived CDR1 and CDR2 are ENHRY and SYGVKD. The CDR3 here is CASSTGTENEKLFF. CDR3 in DNA: TGTGCCAGCTCAACCGGGACGGAAAATGAAAAACTGTTTTTT.

In DNA form, the CDR3 reads TGTGCCAGAAGCGCCCCGGGACAGGGGAACACCGGGGAGCTGTTTTTT. The encoded protein is CARSAPGQGNTGELFF. The rearrangement uses TRBV7-5 and TRBJ2-2; no DNA check was done on the table's D call, TRBD1. TRBV7-5 is labeled a pseudogene. This CDR3 spans 16 amino acids.

V usage is TRBV5-1 and J usage is TRBJ2-1, with 8 bases matching TRBD2. Germline V CDR1 and CDR2: SGHRS, YFSETQ. V gave up 1 base and J gave up 6 bases; unmatched junction bases: 6. This CDR3 is built from 15 residues. The CDR3: CASSLWSGSPNEQFF. Here the CDR3 DNA reads TGCGCCAGCAGCTTGTGGAGCGGGAGCCCCAATGAGCAGTTCTTC.

This sequence joins TRBV27 and TRBJ2-7, with D perhaps TRBD1 (5 bases). V dropped 0 bases and J dropped 4 bases, with 13 bases sitting between them. Germline lookup yields CDR1 MNHEY and CDR2 SMNVEV (reference sequence). The CDR3 consists of 15 residues. CDR3 in amino acids: CASSLSRALHYEQYF. CDR3 bases: TGTGCCAGCAGTTTATCCAGGGCCTTACATTACGAGCAGTACTTC.

The chain couples TRBV18 to TRBJ2-7; no firm D call. The V gene's germline CDR1 is KGHSH and CDR2 LQKENI. The V and J ends lost 3 bases and 7 bases respectively, with 13 bases between them. The CDR3 is 13 residues long. DNA for the CDR3: TGTGCCAGCTCACCCAAGAGCCTTGGAGAGCAGTACTTC. Protein product: CASSPKSLGEQYF.